This TCR beta chain was identified in a study of T cell responses to AZD1222 COVID-19 vaccine. Broader study findings: The donor group comprised mostly white British people and more females; the analysis possibly underestimated clonal diversity. Seropositive at baseline were only a handful of AZD1222 recipients. Regions 160-218 and 743-854 held dominance among vaccine-associated CD4 TCRs, which spanned spike.

Comments on this clone: Its specificity is not known.

Second-dose timings of about 4 or about 12 weeks were pooled. Using immunoSEQ multiplex PCR, the repertoire was profiled, and TCRdb retains in-frame clones only, with some absent. The repertoire consists of 180,000 or so clones, with 92% occurring once and the leading ten covering 1% to 1.5%. The V and J ends lost 0 bases and 4 bases respectively, with 12 bases between them. Germline V gene sequence: CDR1 MNHEY, CDR2 SVGEGT. CDR3 length equals 15 residues. This clonotype was obtained from an adult who received the AZD1222 COVID-19 vaccine. The J gene is TRBJ1-1, the V gene TRBV6-2 or TRBV6-3, with D unresolved. The starting material was peripheral blood, obtained 28 days after the second AZD1222 dose. CDR3 sequence reads: CASSYSPGPRTEAFF. The CDR3 bases are TGTGCCAGCAGTTACTCTCCAGGTCCGCGCACTGAAGCTTTCTTT.